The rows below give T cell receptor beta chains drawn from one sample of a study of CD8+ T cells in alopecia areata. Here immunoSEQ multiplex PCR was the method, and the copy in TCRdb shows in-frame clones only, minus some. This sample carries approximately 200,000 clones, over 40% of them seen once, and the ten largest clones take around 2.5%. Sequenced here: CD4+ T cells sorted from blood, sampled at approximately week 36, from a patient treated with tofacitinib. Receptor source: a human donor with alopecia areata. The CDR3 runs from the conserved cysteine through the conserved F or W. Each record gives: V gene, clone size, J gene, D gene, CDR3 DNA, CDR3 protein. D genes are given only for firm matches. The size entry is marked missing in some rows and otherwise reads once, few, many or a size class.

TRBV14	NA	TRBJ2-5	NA	TGTGCCAGCAGCCAAGAACTAGCCCTCGGGACCCAGTACTTC	CASSQELALGTQYF
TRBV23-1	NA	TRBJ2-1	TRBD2	TGCGCCAGCACCCCATCGGCTAGCGGGTTCTCCTACAATGAGCAGTTCTTC	CASTPSASGFSYNEQFF
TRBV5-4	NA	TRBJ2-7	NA	TGTGCCAGCAGTGACGCTAGAGCTCTGGACGAGCAGTACTTC	CASSDARALDEQYF
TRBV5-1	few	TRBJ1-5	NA	TGCGCCAGCAGCTTAGGCGGGACACCCGATAATCAGCCCCAGCATTTT	CASSLGGTPDNQPQHF
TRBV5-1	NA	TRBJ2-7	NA	TGCGCCAGCAAATCAGCGCTCTCTGGCAACGAGCAGTACTTC	CASKSALSGNEQYF
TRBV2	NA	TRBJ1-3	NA	TGTGCCGTTAACGGGGCCCCTGGAAACACCATATATTTT	CAVNGAPGNTIYF
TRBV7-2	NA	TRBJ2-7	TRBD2	TGTGCCAGCAGCCCGACCCGTAGCGGGAGGGCCTACGAGCAGTACTTC	CASSPTRSGRAYEQYF
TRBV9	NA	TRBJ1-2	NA	TGTGCCAGCACCATAGGGACGTCTAACTATGGCTACACCTTC	CASTIGTSNYGYTF
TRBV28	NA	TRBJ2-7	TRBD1	TGTGCCAGCAGTTGGTTGGGACAGGGAGGCTACGAGCAGTACTTC	CASSWLGQGGYEQYF
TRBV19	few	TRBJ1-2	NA	TGTGCCAGTAGTATAAGGGATGGCTACACCTTC	CASSIRDGYTF
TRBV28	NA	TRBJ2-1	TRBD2	TGTGCCAGTAGATCAAGCGGGAGGGCCGGGGATGAGCAGTTCTTC	CASRSSGRAGDEQFF
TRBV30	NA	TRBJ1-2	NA	TGTGCAGGGGACGGCGGATCTAACTATGGCTACACCTTC	CAGDGGSNYGYTF
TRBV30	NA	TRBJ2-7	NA	TGTGCCTGGAGTGGTAGCCACGAGCAGTACTTC	CAWSGSHEQYF
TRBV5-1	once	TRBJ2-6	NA	TGCGCCAGCAGCGCGGCTACTACAGGGAGTGGGGCCAACGTCCTGACTTTC	CASSAATTGSGANVLTF
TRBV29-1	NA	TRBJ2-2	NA	TGCAGCGTTCGTGACCCCGGGGAGCTGTTTTTT	CSVRDPGELFF
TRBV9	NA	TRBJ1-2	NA	TGTGCCAGCAGCGGACAGGCGGGCTATGGCTACACCTTC	CASSGQAGYGYTF
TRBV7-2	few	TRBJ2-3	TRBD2	TGTGCCAGCAGCTTAGAGGGGACTAGACCAGATACGCAGTATTTT	CASSLEGTRPDTQYF
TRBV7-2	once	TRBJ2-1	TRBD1	TGTGCCAGCAGAGACAGGGTGGGGTACAATGAGCAGTTCTTC	CASRDRVGYNEQFF
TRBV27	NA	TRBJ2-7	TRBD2	TGTGCCAGCAGCCCCGGGACTAGCGCTAGCGAGCAGTACTTC	CASSPGTSASEQYF
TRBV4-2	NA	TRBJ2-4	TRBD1	TGTGCCAGCAGCCAAGATCGGGGACAGCAAAAAAACATTCAGTACTTC	CASSQDRGQQKNIQYF
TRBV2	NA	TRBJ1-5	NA	TGTGCCAGCAGTACCTCAGGGGCGAATCAGCCCCAGCATTTT	CASSTSGANQPQHF
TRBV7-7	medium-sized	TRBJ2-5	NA	TGTGCTAGCAGCTTAGTTTCACAGGAAACCCAGTACTTC	CASSLVSQETQYF